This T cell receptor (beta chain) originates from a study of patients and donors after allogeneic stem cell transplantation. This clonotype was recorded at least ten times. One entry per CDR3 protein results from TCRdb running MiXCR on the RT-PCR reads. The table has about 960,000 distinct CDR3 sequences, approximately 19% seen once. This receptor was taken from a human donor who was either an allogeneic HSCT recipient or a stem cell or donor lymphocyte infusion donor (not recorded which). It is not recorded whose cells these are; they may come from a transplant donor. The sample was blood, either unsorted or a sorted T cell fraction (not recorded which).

The CDR3 DNA reads TGCAGTGCTAGATCCGACAGGGTAGAGACCCAGTACTTC. Amino acid sequence: CSARSDRVETQYF. V is TRBV20-1 and J is TRBJ2-5; the match to TRBD1 covers 7 bases. The CDR3 is 13 residues long. Germline CDR1 DFQATT, CDR2 SNEGSKA (reference sequence). Trimming took 2 bases from V and 4 from J; bases not matched to a gene: 4.